A selection of T cell receptor beta chains follows, all from one sample in a study of shared clonotypes between healthy human individuals. Using immunoSEQ multiplex PCR, the repertoire was profiled, and TCRdb retains in-frame clones only, with some absent. The repertoire holds 2 million to 2.5 million clones, with less than 95% as singletons. The specimen sequenced was naive CD8+ T cells sorted from blood. The source of these receptors is a man in his late teens or twenties in good health. CDR3s include the opening cysteine and the closing phenylalanine or tryptophan. Fields, in order: clone size, J gene, V gene, D gene, CDR3 protein, CDR3 DNA. The D gene is left open where the match is weak. Clone size is shown for a subset of rows, as once, few, many or a class of expanded clone.

NA TRBJ2-1 TRBV4-1 NA CASSQDPTAVTTYNEQFF TGCGCCAGCAGCCAAGACCCCACAGCGGTTACGACATACAATGAGCAGTTCTTC
NA TRBJ2-3 TRBV4-1 NA CASSQDRWTTTDTQYF TGCGCCAGCAGCCAAGATCGGTGGACTACCACAGATACGCAGTATTTT
NA TRBJ1-3 TRBV4-3 NA CASSQILSPGNTIYF TGCGCCAGCAGCCAAATCCTTAGCCCTGGAAACACCATATATTTT
NA TRBJ2-7 TRBV4-3 NA CASSQDRSESYEQYF TGCGCCAGCAGCCAAGATAGGTCAGAGAGCTACGAGCAGTACTTC
few TRBJ2-7 TRBV5-6 TRBD1 CASSFGQGSYEQYF TGTGCCAGCAGCTTCGGACAGGGTTCCTACGAGCAGTACTTC
NA TRBJ1-5 TRBV28 NA CASSATRSNQPQHF TGTGCCAGCAGTGCCACTCGAAGCAATCAGCCCCAGCATTTT
NA TRBJ1-4 TRBV5-8 TRBD1 CASSPPGTGLNEKLFF TGTGCCAGCAGCCCCCCCGGGACAGGACTTAATGAAAAACTGTTTTTT
NA TRBJ2-3 TRBV2 NA CASRRQSDTQYF TGTGCCAGCCGGAGACAGTCAGATACGCAGTATTTT
NA TRBJ2-1 TRBV9 TRBD1 CASTPTGQLTYNEQFF TGTGCCAGCACCCCAACGGGACAGCTCACCTACAATGAGCAGTTCTTC
NA TRBJ2-7 TRBV4-3 NA CASSQSTGLVYEQYF TGCGCCAGCAGCCAATCCACGGGACTGGTCTACGAGCAGTACTTC
NA TRBJ1-2 TRBV7-9 NA CASSLGGLHNPLNYGYTF TGTGCCAGCAGTTTGGGGGGACTCCACAACCCACTCAACTATGGCTACACCTTC
NA TRBJ2-7 TRBV7-9 NA CASSLPGTYEQYF TGTGCCAGCAGCTTGCCCGGAACCTACGAGCAGTACTTC
NA TRBJ1-5 TRBV7-8 NA CASSLDEGLNNQPQHF TGTGCCAGCAGCTTAGATGAAGGGCTGAACAATCAGCCCCAGCATTTT
NA TRBJ2-2 TRBV27 NA CASSFLGGRSGTGELFF TGTGCCAGCAGTTTTCTCGGGGGCAGGAGCGGAACCGGGGAGCTGTTTTTT
once TRBJ1-5 TRBV12-5 NA CASGLVQGGSQPQHF TGTGCTAGTGGTTTGGTACAGGGAGGGAGTCAGCCCCAGCATTTT
NA TRBJ2-5 TRBV29-1 NA CSVVLSGWEETQYF TGCAGCGTTGTACTGTCTGGATGGGAGGAGACCCAGTACTTC
NA TRBJ2-1 TRBV27 NA CASSPSGNEQFF TGTGCCAGCAGTCCTTCAGGTAATGAGCAGTTCTTC
NA TRBJ2-3 TRBV11-2 TRBD2 CASSLGTRDTQYF TGTGCCAGCAGCTTAGGGACTAGAGATACGCAGTATTTT
NA TRBJ2-7 TRBV6-5 TRBD1 CASSYGPGQGGYEQYF TGTGCCAGCAGTTACGGTCCGGGACAGGGGGGGTACGAGCAGTACTTC
NA TRBJ2-7 TRBV30 NA CAWSLGDSYEQYF TGTGCCTGGAGTCTCGGAGATAGCTACGAGCAGTACTTC
NA TRBJ2-2 TRBV6-5 NA CASSYSNPRNTGELFF TGTGCCAGCAGTTACTCGAATCCCCGCAACACCGGGGAGCTGTTTTTT
NA TRBJ2-4 TRBV5-1 NA CASSLDGMYIQYF TGCGCCAGCAGCTTGGACGGGATGTACATTCAGTACTTC
once TRBJ2-2 TRBV7-3 NA CASSLRPRGTGELFF TGTGCCAGCAGCTTAAGGCCCAGGGGAACCGGGGAGCTGTTTTTT
NA TRBJ2-1 TRBV7-2 TRBD1 CASSLARTGLEFF TGTGCCAGCAGCTTAGCCCGGACAGGGTTGGAGTTCTTC
NA TRBJ2-2 TRBV5-6 NA CASSSWTALNTGELFF TGTGCCAGCAGCTCCTGGACAGCCTTGAACACCGGGGAGCTGTTTTTT
NA TRBJ2-3 TRBV27 TRBD1 CASSLTGTGATDTQYF TGTGCCAGCAGTCTCACCGGGACAGGGGCCACAGATACGCAGTATTTT
NA TRBJ2-7 TRBV27 NA CASSFGQHAEQYF TGTGCCAGCAGTTTTGGACAGCACGCCGAGCAGTACTTC
NA TRBJ2-1 TRBV5-1 NA CASSPETGYNEQFF TGCGCCAGCAGCCCCGAGACAGGTTACAATGAGCAGTTCTTC
NA TRBJ2-7 TRBV27 TRBD1 CATRTGGNEQYF TGTGCCACCAGGACAGGGGGGAACGAGCAGTACTTC
NA TRBJ2-1 TRBV6-6 NA CASSQVLLGIIEQFF TGTGCCAGCAGCCAAGTCCTATTGGGTATTATTGAGCAGTTCTTC
NA TRBJ2-7 TRBV27 TRBD1 CASSLAGQGSYEQYF TGTGCCAGCAGTTTAGCCGGACAGGGGAGCTACGAGCAGTACTTC
NA TRBJ2-7 TRBV9 TRBD1 CASSASRDSAYEQYF TGTGCCAGCAGCGCAAGCCGGGACAGCGCCTACGAGCAGTACTTC
NA TRBJ2-7 TRBV27 TRBD1 CASSLDRGGEQYF TGTGCCAGCAGTTTGGACAGGGGGGGCGAGCAGTACTTC
NA TRBJ2-7 TRBV5-8 NA CACARRGFDEQYF TGTGCCTGCGCCCGCAGGGGTTTCGACGAGCAGTACTTC
NA TRBJ1-1 TRBV30 NA CAWSPTGLNTEAFF TGTGCCTGGAGTCCTACAGGGCTGAACACTGAAGCTTTCTTT
NA TRBJ2-3 TRBV7-9 NA CASRSPKGRSSDTQYF TGTGCCAGCAGGTCCCCGAAGGGGCGCAGTTCAGATACGCAGTATTTT
NA TRBJ2-2 TRBV27 NA CASRTSVGELFF TGTGCCAGCCGCACATCCGTCGGGGAGCTGTTTTTT
NA TRBJ1-1 TRBV11-2 NA CASSLGGLNTEAFF TGTGCCAGCAGCTTAGGTGGGCTGAACACTGAAGCTTTCTTT
NA TRBJ2-4 TRBV5-1 NA CASSSREPDNIQYF TGCGCCAGCAGCTCCAGGGAGCCGGATAACATTCAGTACTTC
NA TRBJ1-1 TRBV6-5 TRBD1 CASSTGGEAFF TGTGCCAGCAGTACAGGGGGTGAAGCTTTCTTT
NA TRBJ1-6 TRBV10-2 TRBD1 CASSEIGDSSGNSPLHF TGCGCCAGCAGTGAGATTGGGGACAGCTCCGGGAATTCACCCCTCCACTTT
once TRBJ2-7 TRBV30 TRBD2 CAWSMGLAGGYEQYF TGTGCCTGGAGTATGGGACTAGCGGGGGGCTACGAGCAGTACTTC
NA TRBJ2-7 TRBV7-9 TRBD1 CASSTGTGISYEQYF TGTGCCAGCAGCACCGGGACAGGTATATCCTACGAGCAGTACTTC
NA TRBJ1-1 TRBV7-9 NA CASTPEGVAEAFF TGTGCCAGCACCCCTGAGGGGGTAGCTGAAGCTTTCTTT
NA TRBJ1-1 TRBV2 NA CASSGHTEAFF TGTGCCAGCAGTGGCCACACTGAAGCTTTCTTT
NA TRBJ2-7 TRBV9 NA CASSFQPDPSYEQYF TGTGCCAGCAGCTTCCAGCCAGATCCGAGTTACGAGCAGTACTTC
NA TRBJ2-1 TRBV6-4 TRBD2 CASSDRGAYNEQFF TGTGCCAGCAGCGATCGGGGGGCCTACAATGAGCAGTTCTTC
NA TRBJ2-7 TRBV29-1 NA CSVLRGATYEQYF TGCAGCGTCCTAAGGGGGGCAACCTACGAGCAGTACTTC
NA TRBJ2-7 TRBV6-1 NA CASSDSVFNEQYF TGTGCCAGCAGTGACAGCGTTTTTAACGAGCAGTACTTC
NA TRBJ1-1 TRBV10-3 NA CAISESQGTLSEAFF TGTGCCATCAGTGAGTCGCAGGGGACCCTTTCTGAAGCTTTCTTT
NA TRBJ2-7 TRBV5-5 NA CASSLVDEQYF TGTGCCAGCAGCTTGGTAGACGAGCAGTACTTC
NA TRBJ2-3 TRBV7-9 NA CASSPDHTDTQYF TGTGCCAGCAGCCCGGATCACACAGATACGCAGTATTTT
NA TRBJ2-7 TRBV29-1 NA CSVGAEDYEQYF TGCAGCGTTGGGGCAGAAGACTACGAGCAGTACTTC
NA TRBJ2-7 TRBV6-1 NA CASSDTELNTYEQYF TGTGCCAGCAGTGATACAGAGTTAAATACCTACGAGCAGTACTTC
NA TRBJ2-3 TRBV7-2 TRBD2 CASSLFMSSGDSF TGTGCCAGCAGCTTATTTATGTCTAGCGGCGATTCTTTT
NA TRBJ1-4 TRBV19 TRBD1 CASSTWDSSNEKLFF TGTGCCAGTAGTACCTGGGACAGTTCTAATGAAAAACTGTTTTTT
NA TRBJ1-2 TRBV10-3 TRBD1 CAITETPGQRDGYTF TGTGCCATCACTGAGACCCCGGGACAGAGGGATGGCTACACCTTC